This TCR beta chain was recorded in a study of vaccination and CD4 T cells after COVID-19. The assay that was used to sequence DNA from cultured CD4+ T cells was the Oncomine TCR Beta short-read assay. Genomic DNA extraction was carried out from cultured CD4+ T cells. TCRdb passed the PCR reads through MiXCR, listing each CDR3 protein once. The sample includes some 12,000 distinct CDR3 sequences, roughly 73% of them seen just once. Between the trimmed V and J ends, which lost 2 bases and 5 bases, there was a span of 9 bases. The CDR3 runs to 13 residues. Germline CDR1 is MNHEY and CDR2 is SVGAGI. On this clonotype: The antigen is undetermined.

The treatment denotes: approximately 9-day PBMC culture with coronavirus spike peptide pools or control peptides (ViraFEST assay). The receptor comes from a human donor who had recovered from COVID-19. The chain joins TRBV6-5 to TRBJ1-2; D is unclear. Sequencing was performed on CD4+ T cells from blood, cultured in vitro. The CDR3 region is CASSYNIIYGYTF. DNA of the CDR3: TGTGCCAGCAGTTACAATATTATATATGGCTACACCTTC.